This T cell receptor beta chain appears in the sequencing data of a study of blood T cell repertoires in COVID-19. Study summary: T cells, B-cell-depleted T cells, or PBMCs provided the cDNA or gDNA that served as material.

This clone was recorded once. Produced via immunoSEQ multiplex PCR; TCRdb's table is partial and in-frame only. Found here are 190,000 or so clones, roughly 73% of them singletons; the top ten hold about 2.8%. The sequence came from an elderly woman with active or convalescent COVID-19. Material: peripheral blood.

The CDR3 loop is CAISDPGTGGRGNQPQHF. The CDR3 DNA reads as TGTGCCATCAGTGATCCCGGGACGGGGGGACGTGGTAATCAGCCCCAGCATTTT. The J gene is TRBJ1-5, the V gene TRBV10-3; D might be TRBD1 (5 bases). CDR1 is ENHRY, CDR2 SYGVKD, per germline. The V end lost 3 bases, the J end lost 4 bases, and 22 bases lay between the germline ends. The length of the CDR3 is 18 residues.